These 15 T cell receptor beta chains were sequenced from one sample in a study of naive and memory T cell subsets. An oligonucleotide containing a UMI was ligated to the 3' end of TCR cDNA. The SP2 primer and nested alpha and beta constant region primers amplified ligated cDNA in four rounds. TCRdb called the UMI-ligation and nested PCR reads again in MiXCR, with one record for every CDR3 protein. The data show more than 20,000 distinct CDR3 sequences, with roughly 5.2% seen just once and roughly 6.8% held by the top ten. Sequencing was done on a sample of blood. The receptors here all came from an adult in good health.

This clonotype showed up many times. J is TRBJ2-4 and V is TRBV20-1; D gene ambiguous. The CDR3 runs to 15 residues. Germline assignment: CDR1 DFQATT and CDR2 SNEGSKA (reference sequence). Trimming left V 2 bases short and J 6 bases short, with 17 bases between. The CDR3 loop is CSARPQPTKGNIQYF. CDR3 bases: TGCAGTGCTAGACCCCAACCTACCAAGGGAAACATTCAGTACTTC.

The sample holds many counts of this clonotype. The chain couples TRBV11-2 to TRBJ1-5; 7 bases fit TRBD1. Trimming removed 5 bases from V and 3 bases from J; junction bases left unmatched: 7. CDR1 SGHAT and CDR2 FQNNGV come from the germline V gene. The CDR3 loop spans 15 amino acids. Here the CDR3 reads CASSPRTGNNQPQHF. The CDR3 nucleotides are TGTGCCAGCAGCCCACGGACAGGAAACAATCAGCCCCAGCATTTT.

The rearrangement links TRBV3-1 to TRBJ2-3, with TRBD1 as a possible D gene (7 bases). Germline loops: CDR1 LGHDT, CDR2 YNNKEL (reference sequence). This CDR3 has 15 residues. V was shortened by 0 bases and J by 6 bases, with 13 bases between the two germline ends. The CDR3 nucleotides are TGTGCCAGCAGCCAAGAGGCAGGGGGGCACGATACGCAGTATTTT. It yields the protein CASSQEAGGHDTQYF.

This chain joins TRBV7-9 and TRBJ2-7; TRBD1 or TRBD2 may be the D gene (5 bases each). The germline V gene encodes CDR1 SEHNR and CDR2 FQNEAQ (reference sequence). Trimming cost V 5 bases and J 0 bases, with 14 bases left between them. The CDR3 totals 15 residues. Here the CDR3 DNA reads TGTGCCAGCAGCCCCGGGACGGCGAGCTCCTACGAGCAGTACTTC. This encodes CASSPGTASSYEQYF.

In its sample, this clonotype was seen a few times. For the CDR3, the DNA is TGCGCCAGCAGCTTGGACCGGGACACCCTCTCCTACGAGCAGTACTTC. This gives the protein CASSLDRDTLSYEQYF. V is TRBV4-3 and J is TRBJ2-7, with a weak D call TRBD1 (6 bases). CDR3 length equals 16 residues. V was cut by 5 bases and J by 0 bases, with 17 bases left in between. Looked up from germline, CDR1 is LGHNA and CDR2 is YSLEER.

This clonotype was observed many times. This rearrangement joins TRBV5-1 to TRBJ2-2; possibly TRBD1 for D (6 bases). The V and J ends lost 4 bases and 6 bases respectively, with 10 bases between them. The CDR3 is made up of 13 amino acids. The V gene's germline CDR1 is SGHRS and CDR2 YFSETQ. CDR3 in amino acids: CASSNGQPGELFF. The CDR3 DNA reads TGCGCCAGCAGCAACGGACAGCCCGGGGAGCTGTTTTTT. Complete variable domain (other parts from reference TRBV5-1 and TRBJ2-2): KAGVTQTPRYLIKTRGQQVTLSCSPISGHRSVSWYQQTPGQGLQFLFEYFSETQRNKGNFPGRFSGRQFSNSRSEMNVSTLELGDSALYLCASSNGQPGELFFGEGSRLTVL.

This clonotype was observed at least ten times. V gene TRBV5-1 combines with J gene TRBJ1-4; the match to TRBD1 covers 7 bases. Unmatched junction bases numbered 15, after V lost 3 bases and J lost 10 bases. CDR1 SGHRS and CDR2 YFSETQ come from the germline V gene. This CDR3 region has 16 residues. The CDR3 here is CASSSGPNRGGGKLFF. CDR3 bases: TGCGCCAGCAGCTCCGGCCCCAACCGAGGGGGCGGAAAACTGTTTTTT.

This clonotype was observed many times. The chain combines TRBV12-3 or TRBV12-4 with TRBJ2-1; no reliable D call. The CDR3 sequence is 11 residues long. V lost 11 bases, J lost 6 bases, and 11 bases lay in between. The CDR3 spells CAWGRRNEQFF. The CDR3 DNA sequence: TGTGCCTGGGGTAGGCGCAATGAGCAGTTCTTC.

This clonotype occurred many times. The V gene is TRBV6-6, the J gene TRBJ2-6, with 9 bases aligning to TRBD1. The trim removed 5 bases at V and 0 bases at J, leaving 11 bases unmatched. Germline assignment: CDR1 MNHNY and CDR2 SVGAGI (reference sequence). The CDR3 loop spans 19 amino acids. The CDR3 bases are TGTGCCAGCAGTCTCTCGGACAGGGGATTCAGCTCTGGGGCCAACGTCCTGACTTTC. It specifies CASSLSDRGFSSGANVLTF.

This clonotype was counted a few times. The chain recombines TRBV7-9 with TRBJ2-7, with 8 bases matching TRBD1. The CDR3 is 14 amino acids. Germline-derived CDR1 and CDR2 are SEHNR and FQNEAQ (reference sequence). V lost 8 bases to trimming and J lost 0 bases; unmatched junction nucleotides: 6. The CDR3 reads CASADRGFSYEQYF. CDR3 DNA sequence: TGTGCCAGCGCCGACAGGGGTTTCTCCTACGAGCAGTACTTC.

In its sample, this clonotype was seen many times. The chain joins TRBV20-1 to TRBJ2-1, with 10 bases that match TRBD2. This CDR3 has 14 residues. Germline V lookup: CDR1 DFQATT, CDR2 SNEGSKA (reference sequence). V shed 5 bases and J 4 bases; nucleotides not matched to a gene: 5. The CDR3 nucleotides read TGCAGTGCTTCTCTAGCGGGGGATTACAATGAGCAGTTCTTC. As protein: CSASLAGDYNEQFF.

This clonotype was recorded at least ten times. The CDR3 protein is CASSPTLAAKNIQYF. The CDR3 nucleotides read TGTGCCAGCAGTCCTACCCTCGCAGCCAAAAACATTCAGTACTTC. The chain uses TRBV28 and TRBJ2-4, with no clear D. CDR3 size: 15 residues. The germline V and J ends were trimmed by 5 bases and 0 bases, with 11 bases remaining between them. The V gene's germline CDR1 is MDHEN and CDR2 SYDVKM.

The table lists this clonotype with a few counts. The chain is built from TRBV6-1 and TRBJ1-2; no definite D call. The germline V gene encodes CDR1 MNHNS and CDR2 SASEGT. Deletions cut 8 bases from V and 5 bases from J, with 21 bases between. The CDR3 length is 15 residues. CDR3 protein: CASEEAFSSGYGYTF. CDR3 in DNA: TGTGCCAGCGAAGAGGCGTTCAGCTCAGGATATGGCTACACCTTC.

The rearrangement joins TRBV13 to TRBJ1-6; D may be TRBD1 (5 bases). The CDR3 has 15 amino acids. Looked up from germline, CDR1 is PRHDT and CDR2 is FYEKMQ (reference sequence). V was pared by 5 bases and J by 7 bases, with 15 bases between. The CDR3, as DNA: TGTGCCAGCAGCCAGGGTATGGCGTTAAATTCACCCCTCCACTTT. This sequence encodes CASSQGMALNSPLHF.

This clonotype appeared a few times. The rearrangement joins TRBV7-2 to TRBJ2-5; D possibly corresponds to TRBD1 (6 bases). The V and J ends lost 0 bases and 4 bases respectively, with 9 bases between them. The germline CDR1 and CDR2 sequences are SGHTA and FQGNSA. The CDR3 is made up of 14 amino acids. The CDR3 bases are TGTGCCAGCAGCTTAGCCGGCAGGGGAGAGACCCAGTACTTC. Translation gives CASSLAGRGETQYF.